This is a list of T cell receptor beta chains from one sample in a study of shared clonotypes between healthy human individuals. The repertoire was sequenced with immunoSEQ multiplex PCR; TCRdb's copy has only in-frame clones and lacks some. The repertoire has 2 million to 2.5 million clones, around 95% of them found once; the top ten carry 0.13%. The sequencing input was naive CD4+ T cells sorted from blood. The receptors derive from a man aged 18-30 years in good health. Both conserved end residues are part of each CDR3.

v_gene: TRBV18
j_gene: TRBJ1-1
CDR3aa: CASSRFETNTEAFF

v_gene: TRBV15
j_gene: TRBJ2-6
CDR3aa: CATNGGYSGANVLTF

v_gene: TRBV28
j_gene: TRBJ1-1
CDR3aa: CVSTANTEAFF

v_gene: TRBV6-1
j_gene: TRBJ2-5
CDR3aa: CASSEGPYQETQYF

v_gene: TRBV5-4
j_gene: TRBJ1-2
CDR3aa: CASSLGTDGYTF

v_gene: TRBV7-2
j_gene: TRBJ2-5
CDR3aa: CASSLRGSQETQYF

v_gene: TRBV28
j_gene: TRBJ2-7
CDR3aa: CASSLGGRAYEQYF

v_gene: TRBV7-2
j_gene: TRBJ2-7
CDR3aa: CASSPPGQGYEQYF

v_gene: TRBV6-5
j_gene: TRBJ1-1
CDR3aa: CASSFGRGNTEAFF

v_gene: TRBV7-2
j_gene: TRBJ2-5
CDR3aa: CASSLTYSGGGASETQYF

v_gene: TRBV5-4
j_gene: TRBJ2-3
CDR3aa: CASSLARGTDTQYF

v_gene: TRBV27
j_gene: TRBJ2-7
CDR3aa: CASGPGTLGQYF

v_gene: TRBV6-5
j_gene: TRBJ1-2
CDR3aa: CASSPGQGATDGYTF

v_gene: TRBV27
j_gene: TRBJ1-5
CDR3aa: CASSLLGQPQHF

v_gene: TRBV28
j_gene: TRBJ2-3
CDR3aa: CASSSAGGTTDTQYF

v_gene: TRBV5-4
j_gene: TRBJ2-3
CDR3aa: CASSSGGPLGTDTQYF

v_gene: TRBV14
j_gene: TRBJ2-2
CDR3aa: CASSLARGSNTGELFF

v_gene: TRBV5-4
j_gene: TRBJ2-2
CDR3aa: CASSLPTSGRASGGELFF

v_gene: TRBV5-6
j_gene: TRBJ1-5
CDR3aa: CASSLVGNFTQPQHF

v_gene: TRBV7-9
j_gene: TRBJ1-2
CDR3aa: CASSSTLDVYGYTF

v_gene: TRBV7-2
j_gene: TRBJ2-3
CDR3aa: CASTLGLATDTQYF

v_gene: TRBV27
j_gene: TRBJ1-2
CDR3aa: CASRSYNYGYTF

v_gene: TRBV10-3
j_gene: TRBJ1-1
CDR3aa: CAISGQGGMNTEAFF

v_gene: TRBV7-8
j_gene: TRBJ1-2
CDR3aa: CASSPTGTSYGYTF

v_gene: TRBV29-1
j_gene: TRBJ2-7
CDR3aa: CSVTLGGYEQYF

v_gene: TRBV7-7
j_gene: TRBJ2-3
CDR3aa: CASSLGTGRADTQYF

v_gene: TRBV19
j_gene: TRBJ2-7
CDR3aa: CATTDRNEQYF

v_gene: TRBV27
j_gene: TRBJ1-5
CDR3aa: CASSLGPAGQPQHF

v_gene: TRBV2
j_gene: TRBJ1-2
CDR3aa: CASNRDSNYGYTF

v_gene: TRBV5-6
j_gene: TRBJ1-2
CDR3aa: CASSSGQGANYGYTF

v_gene: TRBV27
j_gene: TRBJ2-7
CDR3aa: CASSPGRRSYEQYF

v_gene: TRBV4-3
j_gene: TRBJ2-7
CDR3aa: CASSPGQALGYEQYF

v_gene: TRBV19
j_gene: TRBJ1-5
CDR3aa: CASSRTTGGGNQPQHF

v_gene: TRBV28
j_gene: TRBJ1-5
CDR3aa: CASSIHSNQPQHF

v_gene: TRBV5-1
j_gene: TRBJ1-2
CDR3aa: CARRKQDRAYGYTF

v_gene: TRBV7-2
j_gene: TRBJ2-7
CDR3aa: CASSSQGHSEQYF

v_gene: TRBV27
j_gene: TRBJ2-3
CDR3aa: CASSPDPSGGSIDTQYF

v_gene: TRBV6-1
j_gene: TRBJ1-2
CDR3aa: CASILTPDRGGYTF

v_gene: TRBV2
j_gene: TRBJ1-2
CDR3aa: CASDRDRGESGYTF

v_gene: TRBV7-6
j_gene: TRBJ2-7
CDR3aa: CASSSRQGVYF

v_gene: TRBV7-2
j_gene: TRBJ1-2
CDR3aa: CASSSTGNYGYTF

v_gene: TRBV7-2
j_gene: TRBJ2-3
CDR3aa: CASSLTPGVTDTQYF

v_gene: TRBV9
j_gene: TRBJ2-7
CDR3aa: CASSVGSGQGIHEQYF

v_gene: TRBV2
j_gene: TRBJ1-5
CDR3aa: CASSSNRDSNQPQHF

v_gene: TRBV9
j_gene: TRBJ1-2
CDR3aa: CASSPRTASYGYTF